These 30 T cell receptor beta chains were sequenced from one sample in a study of blood T cell repertoires in COVID-19. Clones were sequenced by immunoSEQ multiplex PCR, and TCRdb holds only the in-frame ones, with some missing. The sample gives around 150,000 clones, approximately 95% of which show up once; roughly 2% is in the top ten. Sequenced sample: peripheral blood. The receptors stem from a woman between 55 and 75 years old with COVID-19, enrolled during active disease.

The V gene is TRBV7-9, the J gene TRBJ1-1; 8 nucleotides match TRBD1. The germline V gene encodes CDR1 SEHNR and CDR2 FQNEAQ (reference sequence). Trimming cost V 5 bases and J 4 bases; bases outside gene matches: 6. The CDR3 consists of 14 residues. CDR3 sequence reads: CASSPQGALTEAFF. The CDR3 nucleotides are TGTGCCAGCAGCCCCCAGGGGGCCCTCACTGAAGCTTTCTTT.

J is TRBJ1-1 and V is TRBV9; D is undetermined. CDR1 and CDR2 from the germline V gene are SGDLS and YYNGEE. Trimming took off 4 bases at V and 1 base at J, with 8 bases between the two ends. CDR3 length equals 13 residues. The CDR3 coding sequence is TGTGCCAGCAGCAATAGTCCGAACACTGAAGCTTTCTTT. Translating it yields CASSNSPNTEAFF.

This clone appeared once. The chain links TRBV9 to TRBJ1-1; D possibly corresponds to TRBD1 (5 bases). Per germline, CDR1 SGDLS and CDR2 YYNGEE. V was pared by 1 base and J by 2 bases, with 12 bases between. The CDR3 sequence is 15 residues long. This CDR3 is CASSVSPGLNTEAFF. The CDR3 coding sequence is TGTGCCAGCAGCGTATCGCCAGGGCTCAACACTGAAGCTTTCTTT. Complete variable domain (other parts from reference TRBV9 and TRBJ1-1): DSGVTQTPKHLITATGQRVTLRCSPRSGDLSVYWYQQSLDQGLQFLIQYYNGEERAKGNILERFSAQQFPDLHSELNLSSLELGDSALYFCASSVSPGLNTEAFFGQGTRLTVV.

V is TRBV3-1 (or the pseudogene TRBV3-2) and J is TRBJ2-7, with TRBD2 as a possible D gene (5 bases). Germline CDR1 LGHDT, CDR2 YNNKEL (reference sequence). The V end was cut by 4 bases, the J end by 5 bases, with 15 bases between. The CDR3 is made up of 14 amino acids. The CDR3 reads CASSRTGIGNEQYF. In nucleotides, the CDR3 is TGTGCCAGCAGCCGTACGGGGATCGGCAACGAGCAGTACTTC.

As to this clone: At the DNA level, this CDR3 is encoded by other sequences in the same sample as well. The CDR3 sequence: CASSLLAGGADTQYF. In nucleotides, the CDR3 is TGCGCCAGCAGCTTGTTAGCGGGGGGTGCAGATACGCAGTATTTT. This chain uses TRBV5-1 with TRBJ2-3, with 10 positions matching TRBD2. The length of the CDR3 is 15 residues. CDR1 SGHRS and CDR2 YFSETQ come from the germline V gene. V lost 1 base and J lost 4; bases outside the gene matches: 3.

The chain links TRBV10-3 to TRBJ2-1; 8 bases map to TRBD1. J gave up 5 bases and V 9 bases, and 6 bases lay outside the gene matches. The length of the CDR3 is 13 residues. Germline V lookup: CDR1 ENHRY, CDR2 SYGVKD. CDR3 region: CAISDRAHNEQFF. The CDR3 coding sequence is TGTGCCATTTCGGACAGGGCCCACAATGAGCAGTTCTTC.

The J gene is TRBJ1-4, the V gene TRBV30, with 7 bases that match TRBD1. Germline V gene data show CDR1 as GTSNPN and CDR2 as SVGIG (reference sequence). V was clipped by 5 bases and J by 8 bases; unmatched bases: 11. The CDR3 consists of 14 residues. This CDR3 reads CAWAVNRGSEKLFF. The CDR3 DNA is TGTGCCTGGGCGGTTAACAGGGGTAGCGAAAAACTGTTTTTT. Together with reference TRBV30 and TRBJ1-4, the CDR3 gives the full variable domain: SQTIHQWPATLVQPVGSPLSLECTVEGTSNPNLYWYRQAAGRGLQLLFYSVGIGQISSEVPQNLSASRPQDRQFILSSKKLLLSDSGFYLCAWAVNRGSEKLFFGSGTQLSVL.

The chain links TRBV27 to TRBJ1-2; 8 nucleotides match TRBD1. V dropped 8 bases and J dropped 1; count of bases not matched to a gene: 9. Germline V CDR1 and CDR2: MNHEY, SMNVEV (reference sequence). This CDR3 has 15 residues. The CDR3 DNA reads TGTGCCAGCCGCCCCGCAGGGGGCCTTAACTATGGCTACACCTTC. Translating gives CASRPAGGLNYGYTF.

This chain joins TRBV3-1 (or the pseudogene TRBV3-2) and TRBJ1-1; TRBD1 matches at 8 bases. The CDR3 loop spans 14 amino acids. In germline, CDR1 is LGHDT, CDR2 YNNKEL (reference sequence). After removal of 5 bases from V and 1 base from J, the junction contained 3 bases not matched to a gene. The DNA of the CDR3 is TGTGCCAGCAGCTTTGGACAGGGGAACACTGAAGCTTTCTTT. This codes for CASSFGQGNTEAFF.

The V gene is TRBV6-5, the J gene TRBJ2-6, with TRBD1 as a possible D gene (7 bases). Trimming took 6 bases from V and 4 from J, leaving 13 bases between them. The CDR3 contains 15 residues. Germline V gives CDR1 MNHEY, CDR2 SVGAGI. The CDR3 DNA reads as TGTGCCAGCAGAAAGGGGGCGGGAGGGGCCAACGTCCTGACTTTC. It yields the protein CASRKGAGGANVLTF.

In the case of this clone: Other nucleotide sequences from this sample produce the same CDR3. The chain combines TRBV7-2 with TRBJ1-1; D is uncertain. Deletions cut 3 bases from V and 1 base from J, with 6 bases between. The CDR3 covers 13 residues. The germline gives CDR1 SGHTA, CDR2 FQGNSA. The CDR3: CASSLNRNTEAFF. CDR3 bases: TGTGCCAGCAGCTTGAACAGGAACACTGAAGCTTTCTTT.

The V gene is TRBV30, the J gene TRBJ1-2; 11 bases match TRBD1. This CDR3 is 16 amino acids long. Per germline, CDR1 GTSNPN and CDR2 SVGIG (reference sequence). Trimming removed 3 bases from V and 2 bases from J; junction bases left unmatched: 8. The DNA for the CDR3 is TGTGCCTGGAGGCCTTTACGGGACAGGGGGAACTATGGCTACACCTTC. This translates into CAWRPLRDRGNYGYTF.

The rearrangement uses TRBV7-2 and TRBJ2-5, with 9 bases matching TRBD2. The CDR3 has 15 residues. J was trimmed by 2 bases and V by 2 bases; bases with no gene match: 3. In germline, CDR1 is SGHTA, CDR2 FQGNSA. CDR3 amino acids: CASSLQRGVQETQYF. CDR3 sequence (DNA): TGTGCCAGCAGCTTACAGCGGGGGGTACAAGAGACCCAGTACTTC.

The J gene is TRBJ2-1, the V gene TRBV19; 8 bases match TRBD1. Looked up from germline, CDR1 is LNHDA and CDR2 is SQIVND (reference sequence). This CDR3 has 19 amino acids. V lost 1 base to trimming and J lost 3 bases; unmatched junction nucleotides: 14. This CDR3 is CASSIGPPNRGIIYNEQFF. The DNA for the CDR3 is TGTGCCAGTAGTATAGGCCCCCCAAACAGGGGGATTATCTACAATGAGCAGTTCTTC.

The chain recombines TRBV4-3 with TRBJ1-1, with 8 bases aligning to TRBD1. The CDR3 runs to 14 residues. V was pared by 4 bases and J by 6 bases, with 7 bases of the junction left unmatched. Looked up from germline, CDR1 is LGHNA and CDR2 is YSLEER. CDR3 in DNA: TGCGCCAGCAGCCGAGCAGGGGGCGCGGCTGAAGCTTTCTTT. It is translated as CASSRAGGAAEAFF.

The chain is built from TRBV19 and TRBJ1-5, with 9 positions matching TRBD1. The germline V gene encodes CDR1 LNHDA and CDR2 SQIVND (reference sequence). The CDR3 runs 13 residues. Germline trimming cut 10 bases from V and 5 bases from J; bases unmatched to any gene: 6. CDR3 coding DNA: TGTGCCACCAGGACAGGGGTCCATCAGCCCCAGCATTTT. This codes for CATRTGVHQPQHF.

The V call is TRBV2, the J call TRBJ1-2; D ambiguous. The CDR3 totals 12 residues. The germline gives CDR1 SNHLY, CDR2 FYNNEI. Trimming took 3 bases from V and 2 from J, leaving 4 bases between them. DNA of the CDR3: TGTGCCAGCAGTGACTTAAACTATGGCTACACCTTC. Its protein product is CASSDLNYGYTF.

This chain uses TRBV3-1 (or the pseudogene TRBV3-2) with TRBJ1-2; 9 nucleotides agree with TRBD1. In germline, CDR1 is LGHDT, CDR2 YNNKEL (reference sequence). The junction had 7 bases not matched to a gene; V was cut back by 0 bases and J by 8 bases. CDR3 size: 15 residues. The CDR3 sequence: CASSQDVQGAQGYTF. CDR3 bases: TGTGCCAGCAGCCAAGACGTACAGGGGGCGCAGGGCTACACCTTC.

The V gene is TRBV6-5, the J gene TRBJ1-2; D is perhaps TRBD1 (6 bases). The CDR3 runs 15 residues. Germline V gene data show CDR1 as MNHEY and CDR2 as SVGAGI. The V and J ends lost 6 bases and 5 bases respectively, with 19 bases between them. The CDR3: CASRPGGGGPYGYTF. CDR3 bases: TGTGCCAGCAGGCCGGGGGGGGGCGGTCCGTATGGCTACACCTTC.

The CDR3 region has the DNA TGTGCCAGCAGTCCCGACAACTTCGGGCAGTTCTTC. Protein product: CASSPDNFGQFF. The chain carries TRBV12-3 or TRBV12-4 and TRBJ2-1; D gene ambiguous. This CDR3 contains 12 residues. V was shortened by 5 bases and J by 12 bases, with 14 bases between the two germline ends.

The J gene is TRBJ1-1, the V gene TRBV7-2; 7 positions match TRBD1. V lost 6 bases, J lost 3 bases, and 4 bases stayed unmatched. There are 13 residues in the CDR3. Germline V gene sequence: CDR1 SGHTA, CDR2 FQGNSA. This chain's CDR3 is CASRQDRYTEAFF. The CDR3 region has the DNA TGTGCCAGCAGACAGGACAGGTACACTGAAGCTTTCTTT.

The genes are TRBV21-1 and TRBJ1-1; the tabulated D call, TRBD1, remains unverified against the DNA. TRBV21-1 is described as a pseudogene. The CDR3 covers 15 residues. This CDR3 reads CASSILDSLNTEAFF. The CDR3 coding sequence is TGTGCCAGCAGCATATTGGACAGTTTGAACACTGAAGCTTTCTTT.

The chain carries TRBV9 and TRBJ2-1; D is possibly TRBD2 (6 bases). The germline V gene encodes CDR1 SGDLS and CDR2 YYNGEE. The CDR3 covers 13 residues. V lost 5 bases, J lost 9 bases, and 15 bases lay in between. The CDR3 nucleotides are TGTGCCAGCAGTAGTCTCGTGGAGGGTGAGCAGTTCTTC. Translated: CASSSLVEGEQFF.

This clone occurred once. This chain uses TRBV6-6 with TRBJ1-1, with D uncertain. Per germline, CDR1 MNHNY and CDR2 SVGAGI (reference sequence). The CDR3 is 15 residues long. V lost 2 bases, J lost 1 base, and 11 bases lay in between. The CDR3 DNA follows: TGTGCCAGCAGTTACGGCGACACCACGAACACTGAAGCTTTCTTT. It codes for CASSYGDTTNTEAFF.

The chain links TRBV7-8 to TRBJ1-3, with 7 bases lining up with TRBD1. Germline V gives CDR1 SGHVS, CDR2 FQNEAQ. This CDR3 is 15 amino acids long. V dropped 1 base and J dropped 2; count of bases not matched to a gene: 2. CDR3 region: CASSLVDRTGNTIYF. The CDR3 region has the DNA TGTGCCAGCAGCTTAGTGGACAGGACTGGAAACACCATATATTTT.

This clone was picked up one time. The chain recombines TRBV19 with TRBJ1-5; possible D gene TRBD1, 6 bases. The CDR3 is made up of 15 amino acids. The V gene lost 3 bases and the J gene lost 6 bases, with 15 bases spanning the gap. The germline gives CDR1 LNHDA, CDR2 SQIVND (reference sequence). The CDR3 coding sequence is TGTGCCAGTAGTATGAGGGGGGGAATTCCTCAGCCCCAGCATTTT. This codes for CASSMRGGIPQPQHF. The full variable domain, in which reference TRBV19 and TRBJ1-5 provide the parts outside the CDR3, is DGGITQSPKYLFRKEGQNVTLSCEQNLNHDAMYWYRQDPGQGLRLIYYSQIVNDFQKGDIAEGYSVSREKKESFPLTVTSAQKNPTAFYLCASSMRGGIPQPQHFGDGTRLSIL.

V gene TRBV9 combines with J gene TRBJ1-1; D not certain. Trimming pared 3 bases from V and 3 bases from J, leaving 18 bases between. Germline assignment: CDR1 SGDLS and CDR2 YYNGEE. This CDR3 comprises 16 residues. For the CDR3, the DNA is TGTGCCAGCAGCGCCCCCGGGGAATCCGTGGACACTGAAGCTTTCTTT. Protein product: CASSAPGESVDTEAFF.

This chain connects TRBV7-9 to TRBJ2-3; a weak D match, TRBD1 (5 bases). Looked up from germline, CDR1 is SEHNR and CDR2 is FQNEAQ (reference sequence). The CDR3 is 18 residues long. The V end was cut by 0 bases, the J end by 1 base, with 17 bases between. This chain's CDR3 is CASSLASPTGARTDTQYF. The DNA of the CDR3 is TGTGCCAGCAGCTTAGCGAGTCCAACAGGAGCCCGCACAGATACGCAGTATTTT.

The chain carries TRBV2 and TRBJ1-2; D is unresolved. There are 12 residues in the CDR3. CDR1 and CDR2 (germline): SNHLY, FYNNEI. With 5 bases removed from V and 8 bases from J, the gap between germline ends came to 12 bases. CDR3 loop: CASSSEARGYTF. The CDR3 nucleotides read TGTGCCAGCAGTTCTGAGGCGAGAGGCTACACCTTC.

This rearrangement joins TRBV5-1 to TRBJ1-2, with D possibly being TRBD1 (5 bases). CDR1 and CDR2 from the germline V gene are SGHRS and YFSETQ. V gave up 0 bases and J gave up 6 bases, with 12 bases separating them. The CDR3 runs 14 residues. CDR3 sequence reads: CASSLVGGADGYTF. CDR3 DNA sequence: TGCGCCAGCAGCTTGGTCGGAGGGGCGGATGGCTACACCTTC.